The 27 T cell receptor beta chains reported below all come from one sample, sequenced in a study of Ad26.COV2.S vaccination and SARS-CoV-2 variants. TCRdb's copy holds only in-frame clones and misses some; the assay was immunoSEQ multiplex PCR. The sample carries about 94,000 clones, less than 85% recorded once. The sequencing here drew on peripheral blood, taken after recovery from COVID-19. The receptors come from a human donor who had recovered from COVID-19.

The V and J genes are TRBV6-1 and TRBJ2-1; D not certain. Germline-derived CDR1 and CDR2 are MNHNS and SASEGT. Between the trimmed V and J ends, which lost 0 bases and 6 bases, there was a span of 9 bases. The CDR3 is 14 residues long. CDR3 coding DNA: TGTGCCAGCAGTGAAGCGTCAGTGGGCAATGAGCAGTTCTTC. Protein sequence: CASSEASVGNEQFF.

The chain links TRBV11-1 to TRBJ1-2, with TRBD1 matching 7 bases. This CDR3 is 15 amino acids long. Trimming cost V 5 bases and J 1 base; bases outside gene matches: 7. Germline V gene data show CDR1 as SGHAT and CDR2 as FQDESV (reference sequence). The CDR3 loop reads CASSLGTAVNYGYTF. The CDR3 DNA reads TGTGCCAGCAGCCTAGGGACAGCTGTTAACTATGGCTACACCTTC.

The CDR3 region is CSVDAAWTGADYTF. The CDR3 DNA follows: TGCAGCGTCGACGCTGCATGGACAGGGGCGGACTACACCTTC. The V and J genes are TRBV29-1 and TRBJ1-2; 9 bases are shared with TRBD1. The CDR3 consists of 14 residues. Germline CDR1 SQVTM, CDR2 ANQGSEA. Losses at the gene ends were 6 bases for V and 10 bases for J; bases not matched to a gene: 15.

The chain recombines TRBV14 with TRBJ1-2; D unclear. This CDR3 contains 16 residues. Germline CDR1 and CDR2: SGHDN and FVKESK. Trimming removed 1 base at V and 4 bases at J, with 16 bases between. CDR3: CASSQASPRPSYGYTF. The CDR3 DNA reads as TGTGCCAGCAGCCAAGCCTCACCCCGGCCAAGCTATGGCTACACCTTC.

This chain connects TRBV7-7 to TRBJ2-1; 11 positions match TRBD2. CDR3 length: 16 amino acids. Germline V gives CDR1 SSHAT, CDR2 FNYEAQ (reference sequence). Germline trimming cut 5 bases from V and 7 bases from J; bases unmatched to any gene: 10. In DNA form, the CDR3 reads TGTGCCAGCAGCCTTTCACTAGCGGGAGTAGGGAATGAGCAGTTCTTC. The encoded protein is CASSLSLAGVGNEQFF.

This chain links TRBV6-5 with TRBJ2-2; 10 nucleotides align to TRBD1. The CDR3 covers 15 residues. The germline gives CDR1 MNHEY, CDR2 SVGAGI. V was clipped by 4 bases and J by 6 bases; unmatched bases: 5. CDR3 DNA: TGTGCCAGCAGTTCGACAGGGGGCCCTCCCGGGGAGCTGTTTTTT. Translation gives CASSSTGGPPGELFF.

This clone showed up just once. The chain has TRBV4-1 and TRBJ1-3; a weak D match, TRBD1 (6 bases). The CDR3 has 17 amino acids. CDR1 MGHRA and CDR2 YSYEKL come from the germline V gene. V lost 3 bases, J lost 8 bases, and 23 bases lay in between. Here the CDR3 reads CASSQTGSGAGSDTIYF. CDR3 sequence (DNA): TGCGCCAGCAGCCAGACAGGTAGTGGGGCGGGTTCGGACACCATATATTTT.

The rearrangement uses TRBV6-5 and TRBJ1-5, with D possibly TRBD1 on 6 matching bases. The germline V gene has CDR1 MNHEY and CDR2 SVGAGI. Trimming left V 5 bases short and J 4 bases short, with 15 bases between. The CDR3 covers 15 residues. CDR3 loop: CASSKDRGANQPQHF. In DNA, the CDR3 is TGTGCCAGCAGTAAGGACCGGGGGGCAAATCAGCCCCAGCATTTT.

The chain has TRBV5-4 and TRBJ1-3, with TRBD1 matching over 8 bases. The CDR3 consists of 16 residues. Germline V gives CDR1 SGHNT, CDR2 YYREEE (reference sequence). The V gene end was trimmed by 3 bases and the J gene end by 4 bases; junction bases not matched to a gene: 9. CDR3 nucleotide sequence: TGTGCCAGCAGCTCGTTGGACAGGGTGGAAGGAAACACCATATATTTT. This codes for CASSSLDRVEGNTIYF. The full variable domain, in which reference TRBV5-4 and TRBJ1-3 provide the parts outside the CDR3, is ETGVTQSPTHLIKTRGQQVTLRCSSQSGHNTVSWYQQALGQGPQFIFQYYREEENGRGNFPPRFSGLQFPNYSSELNVNALELDDSALYLCASSSLDRVEGNTIYFGEGSWLTVV.

The chain combines TRBV7-3 with TRBJ1-1; D unclear. Germline-derived CDR1 and CDR2 are SGHTA and FQGTGA. This CDR3 spans 13 amino acids. Trimming took off 4 bases at V and 3 bases at J, with 9 bases between the two ends. The DNA of the CDR3 is TGTGCCAGCAGCTCCGGACCCCACACTGAAGCTTTCTTT. This encodes CASSSGPHTEAFF. Full variable domain (missing parts from reference TRBV7-3 and TRBJ1-1): GAGVSQTPSNKVTEKGKYVELRCDPISGHTALYWYRQSLGQGPEFLIYFQGTGAADDSGLPNDRFFAVRPEGSVSTLKIQRTERGDSAVYLCASSSGPHTEAFFGQGTRLTVV.

The rearrangement links TRBV6-1 to TRBJ1-2, with unresolved D. Germline assignment: CDR1 MNHNS and CDR2 SASEGT. This CDR3 contains 14 residues. Deletions cut 2 bases from V and 8 bases from J, with 15 bases between. CDR3 in DNA: TGTGCCAGCAGTGAAAGGACGGATTGGATGGGCTACACCTTC. This codes for CASSERTDWMGYTF.

J is TRBJ1-4 and V is TRBV4-2; D remains ambiguous. From germline, CDR1 is LGHNA and CDR2 YNFKEQ. The CDR3 runs 16 residues. V was cut by 0 bases and J by 5 bases, with 13 bases left in between. In DNA form, the CDR3 reads TGTGCCAGCAGCCAAGATCATCGAGCCGCAAATGAAAAACTGTTTTTT. Its protein product is CASSQDHRAANEKLFF.

The chain uses TRBV28 and TRBJ1-2, with D possibly being TRBD1 (6 bases). V was shortened by 5 bases and J by 7 bases, with 14 bases between the two germline ends. The CDR3 length is 13 residues. Per germline, CDR1 MDHEN and CDR2 SYDVKM. CDR3 in amino acids: CASSKGGRPGYTF. The CDR3 DNA sequence: TGTGCCAGCAGTAAAGGGGGGCGGCCTGGCTACACCTTC.

This clone was detected once. The CDR3 reads CASSSPGTASGSHEQYF. For the CDR3, the DNA is TGTGCCAGCAGCTCCCCGGGGACGGCTAGCGGGAGCCACGAGCAGTACTTC. The V call is TRBV5-4, the J call TRBJ2-7, with 10 bases that match TRBD2. The V gene end was trimmed by 3 bases and the J gene end by 5 bases; junction bases not matched to a gene: 14. There are 17 residues in the CDR3. CDR1 is SGHNT, CDR2 YYREEE, per germline (reference sequence).

The chain links TRBV2 to TRBJ1-2; no firm D call. Deletions cut 8 bases from V and 2 bases from J, with 12 bases between. Germline loops: CDR1 SNHLY, CDR2 FYNNEI. CDR3 length equals 13 residues. The CDR3 nucleotides are TGTGCCAGCCGCTGGATGGGCAACTATGGCTACACCTTC. Translating gives CASRWMGNYGYTF.

The chain links TRBV3-1 (or the pseudogene TRBV3-2) to TRBJ1-2; D gene unclear. Trimming pared 1 base from V and 7 bases from J, leaving 16 bases between. Germline V gene sequence: CDR1 LGHDT, CDR2 YNNKEL (reference sequence). The CDR3 contains 15 residues. DNA of the CDR3: TGTGCCAGCAGCCAAGTCGAGACGACGGCCCGTGGCTACACCTTC. Residues: CASSQVETTARGYTF.

The rearrangement uses TRBV3-1 (or the pseudogene TRBV3-2) and TRBJ1-6; TRBD1 might be the D (5 bases). The CDR3 has 14 residues. V was clipped by 4 bases and J by 10 bases, with 14 bases between them. The germline CDR1 and CDR2 sequences are LGHDT and YNNKEL (reference sequence). The CDR3 sequence: CASSLGHTRSPLHF. CDR3 in DNA: TGTGCCAGCAGCCTCGGACATACTAGGTCACCCCTCCACTTT.

The chain has TRBV28 and TRBJ2-7; possible D gene TRBD1, 5 bases. Trimming shortened V by 2 bases and J by 7 bases, and 15 bases separated the two germline ends. The CDR3 consists of 14 residues. Germline assignment: CDR1 MDHEN and CDR2 SYDVKM. The CDR3 nucleotides read TGTGCCAGCAGTTTAATCGGCCAGGGCGGAGAGCAGTACTTC. It is translated as CASSLIGQGGEQYF.

The table lists this clone with a count of one. V usage is TRBV19 and J usage is TRBJ2-1; a possible D gene is TRBD2 (6 bases). CDR1 is LNHDA and CDR2 is SQIVND in the germline V gene (reference sequence). CDR3 length: 15 amino acids. V was trimmed by 5 bases and J by 0 bases, leaving 11 bases between them. The CDR3 region has the DNA TGTGCCAGTAGTTTAGCGGCTAGCTCCTACAATGAGCAGTTCTTC. As protein: CASSLAASSYNEQFF. Complete variable domain (other parts from reference TRBV19 and TRBJ2-1): DGGITQSPKYLFRKEGQNVTLSCEQNLNHDAMYWYRQDPGQGLRLIYYSQIVNDFQKGDIAEGYSVSREKKESFPLTVTSAQKNPTAFYLCASSLAASSYNEQFFGPGTRLTVL.

This chain uses TRBV7-2 with TRBJ1-2, with D unresolved. The CDR3 extends over 12 amino acids. Germline lookup yields CDR1 SGHTA and CDR2 FQGNSA. Trimming removed 5 bases at V and 6 bases at J, with 10 bases between. The CDR3 protein is CASSPRTDGYTF. The CDR3 DNA is TGTGCCAGCAGCCCCCGCACAGATGGCTACACCTTC. Combining the CDR3 with reference TRBV7-2 and TRBJ1-2 gives the whole variable domain GAGVSQSPSNKVTEKGKDVELRCDPISGHTALYWYRQSLGQGLEFLIYFQGNSAPDKSGLPSDRFSAERTGGSVSTLTIQRTQQEDSAVYLCASSPRTDGYTFGSGTRLTVV.

The V gene is TRBV7-7, the J gene TRBJ2-1, with 7 bases lining up with TRBD2. The CDR3 extends over 18 amino acids. Germline lookup yields CDR1 SSHAT and CDR2 FNYEAQ (reference sequence). Trimming removed 0 bases from V and 2 bases from J; junction bases left unmatched: 10. CDR3 sequence reads: CASSLAMEGGLPYNEQFF. Here the CDR3 DNA reads TGTGCCAGCAGCTTAGCAATGGAGGGAGGGCTCCCCTACAATGAGCAGTTCTTC.

DNA for the CDR3: TGTGCCAGCAGCCTTCAGGACAGTAATTCACCCCTCCACTTT. Protein product: CASSLQDSNSPLHF. This chain links TRBV3-1 (or the pseudogene TRBV3-2) with TRBJ1-6; D possibly corresponds to TRBD1 (6 bases). The V end lost 4 bases, the J end lost 6 bases, and 10 bases lay between the germline ends. The CDR3 covers 14 residues. Germline V lookup: CDR1 LGHDT, CDR2 YNNKEL (reference sequence).

V is TRBV6-6 and J is TRBJ1-1; D gene uncertain. This CDR3 has 14 amino acids. Germline V gene data show CDR1 as MNHNY and CDR2 as SVGAGI (reference sequence). V was pared by 6 bases and J by 3 bases, with 14 bases between. The CDR3 nucleotides read TGTGCCAGCAGCTTTGAGGGCCGCCACACTGAAGCTTTCTTT. Translated, it gives CASSFEGRHTEAFF.

The chain employs TRBV7-8 and TRBJ1-2, with D uncertain. Trimming left V 2 bases short and J 1 base short, with 8 bases between. This CDR3 spans 14 amino acids. Germline V gene lookup returns CDR1 SGHVS and CDR2 FQNEAQ. CDR3 residues: CASSLLNSNYGYTF. The CDR3 DNA is TGTGCCAGCAGCTTACTGAACAGTAACTATGGCTACACCTTC.

V and J are TRBV6-6 and TRBJ2-2; D ambiguous. CDR3 size: 14 residues. V lost 7 bases and J 3 bases, leaving 12 bases between the germline ends. CDR1 is MNHNY and CDR2 is SVGAGI in the germline V gene (reference sequence). CDR3 protein: CASTPRRDTGELFF. The CDR3 nucleotides read TGTGCCAGCACCCCCCGAAGGGACACCGGGGAGCTGTTTTTT.

The V gene is TRBV29-1, the J gene TRBJ1-1; D unclear. This CDR3 has 13 residues. V was trimmed by 7 bases and J by 3 bases, leaving 15 bases between them. Germline values: CDR1 SQVTM, CDR2 ANQGSEA. The CDR3 DNA follows: TGCAGCGCCTGGTATGTCGGGGACACTGAAGCTTTCTTT. It specifies CSAWYVGDTEAFF.

The rearrangement joins TRBV28 to TRBJ1-1, with D perhaps matching TRBD1 (6 bases). This CDR3 spans 13 amino acids. The V gene lost 4 bases and the J gene lost 4 bases, with 10 bases spanning the gap. The germline V gene has CDR1 MDHEN and CDR2 SYDVKM. The CDR3 DNA sequence: TGTGCCAGCAGTTCTACAGGGCGCACTGAAGCTTTCTTT. Protein: CASSSTGRTEAFF.